The 13 T cell receptor beta chains below come from one sample, sequenced in a study of shared clonotypes between healthy human individuals (dated by TCRdb to about 2020). The library relied on the immunoSEQ multiplex PCR assay. TCRdb provides this immuneACCESS table in a form limited to in-frame rearrangements. Some clones are lacking; in checked studies, under half of them reflect an unresolved V gene, and why the rest are absent is not known. The sample table shows more than 550,000 clones, and about 90% are seen once. Of the sample, around a third falls within the top ten clones. The source material was memory CD8+ T cells from PBMCs. The cell subset or site label for this specimen denotes: CD45RO+ cells pooled with CCR7-negative TemRA cells. These receptors originate from a man between 18 and 29 years old in good health. Some clones in this sample may be carry-over from other donors' samples.

This clone is a singleton in its sample. J is TRBJ2-1 and V is TRBV4-2; 9 nucleotides line up with TRBD2. The CDR3 has 14 residues. V lost 4 bases, J lost 6 bases, and 4 bases stayed unmatched. In germline, CDR1 is LGHNA, CDR2 YNFKEQ. The CDR3, as DNA: TGTGCCAGCAGCCTTTTAGCGGGAGTCAATGAGCAGTTCTTC. Amino acids: CASSLLAGVNEQFF.

Concerning this clone: Other DNA sequences in the same sample also yield this CDR3. The chain employs TRBV9 and TRBJ2-7; D might be TRBD2 (6 bases). The CDR3 spans 13 residues. Trimming took 5 bases from V and 3 from J, leaving 12 bases between them. Germline V gene data show CDR1 as SGDLS and CDR2 as YYNGEE. CDR3 in DNA: TGTGCCAGCAGTGTCGGAGGGAACTACGAGCAGTACTTC. Its protein product is CASSVGGNYEQYF.

The chain couples TRBV14 to TRBJ2-7, with 10 bases identical to TRBD2. The CDR3 has 20 residues. Germline V gene data show CDR1 as SGHDN and CDR2 as FVKESK. Losses at the gene ends were 3 bases for V and 1 base for J; bases not matched to a gene: 18. CDR3 sequence reads: CASSHFVGVGLAGVSYEQYF. The DNA for the CDR3 is TGTGCCAGCAGCCACTTCGTGGGTGTCGGGCTAGCGGGAGTTTCCTACGAGCAGTACTTC.

CDR3 nucleotides: TGTGCCAGCAGCCCGGGTCTAGCGGGAGGGCTAAATGAGCAGTTCTTC. Amino acids: CASSPGLAGGLNEQFF. V usage is TRBV7-6 and J usage is TRBJ2-1, with 12 bases matching TRBD2. The CDR3 sequence is 16 residues long. V lost 5 bases and J lost 7; bases outside the gene matches: 9. Germline loops: CDR1 SGHVS, CDR2 FNYEAQ.

The chain couples TRBV27 to TRBJ1-2, with 8 bases lining up with TRBD1. Germline V CDR1 and CDR2: MNHEY, SMNVEV (reference sequence). CDR3 length equals 13 residues. J gave up 6 bases and V 6 bases, and 6 bases lay outside the gene matches. CDR3 coding DNA: TGTGCCAGCAGAGAGTACAGGGGGGATGGCTACACCTTC. This gives the protein CASREYRGDGYTF.

This chain's CDR3 is CASSLETSPNYGYTF. The CDR3 bases are TGTGCCAGCAGCTTAGAAACGTCCCCTAACTATGGCTACACCTTC. The chain recombines TRBV7-9 with TRBJ1-2; no clear D gene. CDR3 length equals 15 residues. V lost 1 base, J lost 0 bases, and 9 bases lay in between. Looked up from germline, CDR1 is SEHNR and CDR2 is FQNEAQ (reference sequence).

The chain employs TRBV11-2 and TRBJ2-1, with D maybe TRBD2 (5 bases). V was trimmed by 3 bases and J by 2 bases, leaving 11 bases between them. The CDR3 loop spans 15 amino acids. The V gene's germline CDR1 is SGHAT and CDR2 FQNNGV. CDR3 region: CASSFSPGAYNEQFF. The DNA of the CDR3 is TGTGCCAGCAGCTTCAGCCCCGGGGCCTACAATGAGCAGTTCTTC.

The chain joins TRBV7-9 to TRBJ2-1; 10 bases fit TRBD1. The trim removed 5 bases at V and 7 bases at J, leaving 14 bases unmatched. The germline gives CDR1 SEHNR, CDR2 FQNEAQ (reference sequence). This CDR3 comprises 17 residues. CDR3 in amino acids: CASSQRLDRGLRNEQFF. The CDR3 DNA reads TGTGCCAGCAGCCAGAGACTGGACAGGGGGTTACGGAATGAGCAGTTCTTC.

The chain uses TRBV29-1 and TRBJ1-2, with D uncertain. V lost 3 bases and J lost 0, with 5 bases in between. The CDR3 length is 12 residues. Germline V gene data show CDR1 as SQVTM and CDR2 as ANQGSEA. CDR3 sequence (DNA): TGCAGCGTTGACGACACTAACTATGGCTACACCTTC. Translation gives CSVDDTNYGYTF. The variable domain in full, completed from reference TRBV29-1 and TRBJ1-2, reads SAVISQKPSRDICQRGTSLTIQCQVDSQVTMMFWYRQQPGQSLTLIATANQGSEATYESGFVIDKFPISRPNLTFSTLTVSNMSPEDSSIYLCSVDDTNYGYTFGSGTRLTVV.

This chain connects TRBV27 to TRBJ2-1; no reliable D call. This CDR3 region has 13 residues. CDR1 and CDR2 from the germline V gene are MNHEY and SMNVEV (reference sequence). With 6 bases removed from V and 0 bases from J, the gap between germline ends came to 6 bases. In DNA form, the CDR3 reads TGTGCCAGCAGCTCGGGCTCCTACAATGAGCAGTTCTTC. Protein sequence: CASSSGSYNEQFF.

The rearrangement joins TRBV6-5 to TRBJ2-7; possible D gene TRBD1, 6 bases. This CDR3 has 11 residues. V lost 10 bases, J lost 3 bases, and 10 bases lay in between. Germline V lookup: CDR1 MNHEY, CDR2 SVGAGI. CDR3 DNA: TGTGCCATGGGGGCCGGCTACGAGCAGTACTTC. Encoded protein: CAMGAGYEQYF.

J is TRBJ2-7 and V is TRBV30, with D possibly matching TRBD2 (5 bases). The CDR3 sequence is 14 residues long. Germline CDR1 and CDR2: GTSNPN and SVGIG (reference sequence). V lost 1 base and J lost 3, with 13 bases in between. The CDR3 nucleotides are TGTGCCTGGAGTGGCCTGATAGGAGGCTACGAGCAGTACTTC. Amino acid sequence: CAWSGLIGGYEQYF.

With respect to this clone: Sequence at one end of the junction differs from germline and may be a read error. The chain couples TRBV5-8 to TRBJ2-7; D is undetermined. The CDR3 loop spans 13 amino acids. Germline CDR1 is SGHTS and CDR2 is YDEGEE. CDR3 in amino acids: CASSLVLFPYLGF. In DNA, the CDR3 is TGTGCCAGCAGCTTGGTGCTGTTCCCTTACTTGGGGTTC.